This TCR beta chain comes out of a study of PD-1 blockade in classical Hodgkin lymphoma. Overall study results and limits: The authors have not defined what causes the repertoire differences, possibly disease activity or prior therapy. Reports described newly diagnosed patients as having lower baseline TCR diversity than healthy donors.

The time point was: newly diagnosed, previously untreated cHL patient sample. CDR3 length: 14 amino acids. Trimming shortened V by 3 bases and J by 4 bases, and 12 bases separated the two germline ends. CDR1 and CDR2 from the germline V gene are MGHRA and YSYEKL. Turning to this clone: What it recognizes is unknown.

The method was immunoSEQ multiplex PCR; TCRdb's version includes in-frame clones alone and lacks a portion of them. This sample has 25,000 to 35,000 clones; 94% occur once, and the top ten carry roughly 2.1%. The sequencing sample was made of peripheral blood mononuclear cells (PBMCs). The sequence was collected from a human donor with classical Hodgkin lymphoma. The chain combines TRBV4-1 with TRBJ1-2; D gene ambiguous. This CDR3 reads CASSQRDAAYGYTF. The CDR3 DNA is TGCGCCAGCAGCCAGCGCGACGCCGCCTATGGCTACACCTTC.